This TCR beta chain was identified in a study of TIL therapy for anti-PD-1-resistant metastatic lung cancer. As for the study in general: A handful of tumors were EGFR-mutant and two were ALK-rearranged. By whole-exome sequencing, median non-synonymous tumor mutation burden was roughly 1.6 mutations per megabase.

The study, taken as a whole, reports: Many TIL product clones were absent from baseline tumor, suggesting clonal contraction. TIL cultures after expansion showed higher clonality and lower diversity than baseline tumor (median about 6% vs 30%).

V was cut by 6 bases and J by 5 bases, with 9 bases left in between. Germline lookup yields CDR1 SNHLY and CDR2 FYNNEI. The CDR3 is made up of 12 amino acids. Time point reported: pre-treatment sample, taken before nivolumab and TIL therapy. Tumor tissue came from excised metastases, mostly pleural nodules or supraclavicular lymph nodes. This was the immunoSEQ v3 assay. Sequenced by immunoSEQ multiplex PCR; TCRdb stores in-frame clones only, minus some. The sample lists about 50,000 clones; approximately 70% were seen once. Regarding this clone: Its antigen is not known.

The TCR was taken from a person between 30 and 79 years old with non-small cell lung cancer. This rearrangement joins TRBV2 to TRBJ2-3; D unclear. Sequencing was performed on tumor tissue, taken at baseline. CDR3 region: CASRTYGDTQYF. The CDR3 DNA reads as TGTGCCAGCAGGACCTACGGAGATACGCAGTATTTT.